A single TCR beta chain is shown here with its context. Its target is unknown. Produced via immunoSEQ multiplex PCR; TCRdb's table is partial and in-frame only. This table holds around 180,000 clones, 88% found once. This sample stems from a study of T cell responses to AZD1222 COVID-19 vaccine. Broader study findings: Reportedly, nearly half the spike-specific TCRs target unmutated variant regions. Vaccination with two AZD1222 doses was followed by a rise in Spike-specific TCR breadth and depth.

The receptor comes from an adult who received the AZD1222 COVID-19 vaccine. This specimen was peripheral blood, taken 28 days after the second AZD1222 dose.

The chain's CDR3 is CSASVREAFF. The CDR3 DNA is TGCAGTGCTAGTGTCCGGGAAGCTTTCTTT. This chain connects TRBV20-1 to TRBJ1-1; D not certain. The germline V gene has CDR1 DFQATT and CDR2 SNEGSKA (reference sequence). V was pared by 3 bases and J by 8 bases, with 7 bases between. The CDR3 is 10 amino acids.